The 16 T cell receptor beta chains below all came from one sample that was sequenced in a study of cytomegalovirus exposure and HLA in healthy donors. Both 60 Vbeta primers and 13 Jbeta primers went into the PCR. Using immunoSEQ multiplex PCR, the repertoire was profiled, and TCRdb retains in-frame clones only, with some absent. Here the sample spans about 150,000 clones, roughly 70% being singletons. Sequences were obtained from PBMCs. These TCRs come from a man aged 30-40 years in good health and CMV-seronegative.

This sequence joins TRBV7-9 and TRBJ2-7; TRBD2 agrees at 7 bases. V was pared by 3 bases and J by 3 bases, with 5 bases of the junction left unmatched. CDR1 and CDR2 from the germline V gene are SEHNR and FQNEAQ (reference sequence). The CDR3 runs to 14 residues. CDR3: CASSFGPGGYEQYF. The CDR3, as DNA: TGTGCCAGCAGCTTCGGTCCGGGGGGCTACGAGCAGTACTTC.

This sequence joins TRBV7-8 and TRBJ2-1, with 10 bases aligning to TRBD2. V was pared by 5 bases and J by 5 bases, with 15 bases of the junction left unmatched. The CDR3 runs to 18 residues. CDR1 and CDR2 (germline): SGHVS, FQNEAQ. The CDR3 spells CASSTLGTASGGNNEQFF. For the CDR3, the DNA is TGTGCCAGCAGCACCCTCGGGACCGCTAGCGGGGGTAACAATGAGCAGTTCTTC. Full variable domain (missing parts from reference TRBV7-8 and TRBJ2-1): GAGVSQSPRYKVAKRGQDVALRCDPISGHVSLFWYQQALGQGPEFLTYFQNEAQLDKSGLPSDRFFAERPEGSVSTLKIQRTQQEDSAVYLCASSTLGTASGGNNEQFFGPGTRLTVL.

The chain recombines TRBV5-6 with TRBJ1-3; possibly TRBD1 for D (6 bases). The CDR3 totals 14 residues. Trimming removed 1 base from V and 4 bases from J, with 9 bases in between. Germline lookup yields CDR1 SGHDT and CDR2 YYEEEE. The CDR3 sequence: CASSLRGIGNTIYF. The CDR3, as DNA: TGTGCCAGCAGCTTGAGGGGGATCGGAAACACCATATATTTT.

This chain joins TRBV28 and TRBJ2-2, with 7 bases aligning to TRBD2. This CDR3 has 15 residues. The trim removed 6 bases at V and 2 bases at J, leaving 6 bases unmatched. Germline loops: CDR1 MDHEN, CDR2 SYDVKM. CDR3 DNA: TGTGCCAGCAGAAGCGGGACTTTCAACACCGGGGAGCTGTTTTTT. This codes for CASRSGTFNTGELFF.

This clone showed up just a few times. Within the sample, other DNA sequences also encode this same CDR3. The chain links TRBV5-1 to TRBJ2-5, with TRBD1 matching over 10 bases. The CDR3 contains 15 residues. V shed 0 bases and J 5 bases; nucleotides not matched to a gene: 4. CDR1 is SGHRS and CDR2 is YFSETQ in the germline V gene. CDR3 in amino acids: CASSLGQGARETQYF. The CDR3 DNA follows: TGCGCCAGCAGCTTGGGACAGGGGGCGCGGGAGACCCAGTACTTC.

This clone was detected only a few times. The chain has TRBV9 and TRBJ2-3; D is unclear. The CDR3 covers 13 residues. V was clipped by 0 bases and J by 4 bases, with 6 bases between them. Germline values: CDR1 SGDLS, CDR2 YYNGEE. The CDR3 loop reads CASSVVSADTQYF. The CDR3, as DNA: TGTGCCAGCAGCGTAGTTTCTGCAGATACGCAGTATTTT.

This sequence joins TRBV19 and TRBJ2-1; D unresolved. The CDR3 length is 14 residues. V dropped 3 bases and J dropped 5 bases, with 11 bases sitting between them. Germline V gives CDR1 LNHDA, CDR2 SQIVND (reference sequence). The CDR3 spells CASSIARMDNEQFF. CDR3 DNA sequence: TGTGCCAGTAGTATTGCGCGTATGGACAATGAGCAGTTCTTC.

The rearrangement links TRBV2 to TRBJ2-7; 10 nucleotides align to TRBD1. This CDR3 contains 17 residues. Germline V lookup: CDR1 SNHLY, CDR2 FYNNEI. Trimming at V came to 7 bases and at J to 6 bases, leaving 18 bases not matched to a gene. CDR3 protein: CASILPWAGTGVREQYF. CDR3 nucleotide sequence: TGTGCCAGCATCCTACCCTGGGCTGGGACAGGGGTTCGCGAGCAGTACTTC.

This rearrangement joins TRBV5-1 to TRBJ2-5, with TRBD1 identical over 7 bases. The CDR3 extends over 15 amino acids. Germline CDR1 and CDR2: SGHRS and YFSETQ. V was clipped by 5 bases and J by 0 bases; unmatched bases: 7. The CDR3 reads CASSTTTGDQETQYF. The CDR3 bases are TGCGCCAGCAGTACGACCACAGGGGACCAAGAGACCCAGTACTTC.

This clone turned up a few times. This chain links TRBV27 with TRBJ2-5; D may be TRBD2 (5 bases). The ends were cut back, 6 bases at V and 4 bases at J, with 18 bases in the middle. Germline V gene data show CDR1 as MNHEY and CDR2 as SMNVEV (reference sequence). This CDR3 is 15 amino acids long. CDR3 sequence: CASRNSFQEGETQYF. The CDR3 DNA follows: TGTGCCAGCAGAAATAGTTTTCAAGAGGGAGAGACCCAGTACTTC.

The rearrangement links TRBV5-5 to TRBJ1-1, with D perhaps matching TRBD1 (5 bases). This CDR3 has 15 residues. V gave up 2 bases and J gave up 10 bases, with 21 bases separating them. The germline V gene has CDR1 SGHKS and CDR2 YYEKEE (reference sequence). DNA of the CDR3: TGTGCCAGCAGCTTATATAATACCGGGCCTAGGGGAGCTTTCTTT. Its translation: CASSLYNTGPRGAFF. Complete variable domain (other parts from reference TRBV5-5 and TRBJ1-1): DAGVTQSPTHLIKTRGQQVTLRCSPISGHKSVSWYQQVLGQGPQFIFQYYEKEERGRGNFPDRFSARQFPNYSSELNVNALLLGDSALYLCASSLYNTGPRGAFFGQGTRLTVV.

As regards this clone: In this CDR3 the conserved last residue, phenylalanine or tryptophan, is missing, so a read error is likely. The chain carries TRBV10-3 and TRBJ1-1, with unresolved D. Trimming removed 0 bases from V and 5 bases from J, with 10 bases in between. This CDR3 region has 14 residues. Looked up from germline, CDR1 is ENHRY and CDR2 is SYGVKD. CDR3 sequence: CAISESTKLTEAFL. Here the CDR3 DNA reads TGTGCCATCAGTGAGTCCACGAAATTGACTGAAGCTTTCCTT.

This chain uses TRBV7-8 with TRBJ2-1; D is undetermined. Trimming pared 2 bases from V and 6 bases from J, leaving 5 bases between. CDR1 and CDR2 (germline): SGHVS, FQNEAQ. This CDR3 is 12 amino acids long. As DNA, the CDR3 is TGTGCCAGCAGCTTAAGCGCCAATGAGCAGTTCTTC. Residues: CASSLSANEQFF.

This clone was seen only a few times. The V call is TRBV30, the J call TRBJ2-4, with D possibly being TRBD2 (5 bases). Germline CDR1 GTSNPN, CDR2 SVGIG (reference sequence). The V end lost 4 bases, the J end lost 0 bases, and 10 bases lay between the germline ends. CDR3 size: 14 residues. CDR3: CAWKAELAKNIQYF. CDR3 DNA: TGTGCCTGGAAAGCGGAATTAGCCAAAAACATTCAGTACTTC.

This sequence joins TRBV7-8 and TRBJ1-5; tentative D call: TRBD1 (5 bases). Trimming shortened V by 1 base and J by 0 bases, and 10 bases separated the two germline ends. CDR1 and CDR2 (germline): SGHVS, FQNEAQ. The CDR3 totals 16 residues. CDR3 protein: CASSLEGQTSNQPQHF. Here the CDR3 DNA reads TGTGCCAGCAGCTTAGAGGGGCAGACTAGCAATCAGCCCCAGCATTTT.

The chain links TRBV5-1 to TRBJ2-1; D is perhaps TRBD1 (5 bases). From germline, CDR1 is SGHRS and CDR2 YFSETQ. V gave up 0 bases and J gave up 4 bases, with 11 bases separating them. The CDR3 has 15 amino acids. The CDR3 protein is CASSLEQTEYNEQFF. CDR3 sequence (DNA): TGCGCCAGCAGCTTGGAACAGACAGAGTACAATGAGCAGTTCTTC.